This record covers a single T cell receptor (beta chain). Its target is not known. These data come from a study of human T cells and chemical hapten exposure. Study-level findings and limits: Expanded TCRs grouped into significantly more large CDR3 similarity clusters than controls produced. A positive correlation with patch test score was found for PT1 expanded TCR counts.

Time point noted: patch test 1, 2 weeks after DPC sensitization. Treatment indicated: therapeutic diphenylcyclopropenone sensitization with weekly scalp DPC. Sample donors consisted of patients with alopecia, aged 18 to 70 years, who were suitable for DPC. V dropped 4 bases and J dropped 3 bases, with 13 bases sitting between them. The CDR3 consists of 15 residues. The germline V gene has CDR1 SGHRS and CDR2 YFSETQ. TCRdb recomputed calls from the RACE reads with MiXCR, one row per CDR3 protein. The sample contains some 80,000 distinct CDR3 sequences, around 10% of which appear only once. The chain has TRBV5-1 and TRBJ2-2, with a weak D call TRBD1 (6 bases). The source of this sequence is a woman aged 45-60 years with alopecia areata. Some clones in this sample may be carry-over from other donors' samples. The source was whole blood, collected in connection with sensitization to the hapten diphenylcyclopropenone (DPC). The CDR3 DNA reads TGCGCCAGCAGCCTATCTACAGGGTACACCGGGGAGCTGTTTTTT. Protein product: CASSLSTGYTGELFF. The full variable domain, its missing parts supplied by reference TRBV5-1 and TRBJ2-2, is KAGVTQTPRYLIKTRGQQVTLSCSPISGHRSVSWYQQTPGQGLQFLFEYFSETQRNKGNFPGRFSGRQFSNSRSEMNVSTLELGDSALYLCASSLSTGYTGELFFGEGSRLTVL.